This T cell receptor beta chain was sequenced in a study of CD8 T cells in ankylosing spondylitis. The table lists this clonotype with a few counts. Its matching antigen is unknown. TCRdb ran MiXCR on the 5' RACE reads and lists one entry per CDR3 protein. The data contain roughly 250,000 distinct CDR3 sequences, around 7.8% of them singletons. Germline assignment: CDR1 SEHNR and CDR2 FQNEAQ (reference sequence). The CDR3 sequence is 15 residues long. Trimming cost V 1 base and J 5 bases, with 14 bases left between them. Study findings and constraints: Disease-associated clones were reportedly significantly overrepresented in matched ankylosing spondylitis synovial fluid. Disease-linked clones bore a CD8+ phenotype and were relatively rare in peripheral blood.

The sequenced sample was blood, either unsorted or a sorted T cell fraction (not recorded which). V usage is TRBV7-9 and J usage is TRBJ2-5; the D gene is possibly TRBD2 (5 bases). The clonotype was recovered from a male donor with ankylosing spondylitis or in good health (not recorded which). DNA of the CDR3: TGTGCCAGCAGCTTAGAGGGAGTGGGTGTGGAGACCCAGTACTTC. Translation: CASSLEGVGVETQYF.